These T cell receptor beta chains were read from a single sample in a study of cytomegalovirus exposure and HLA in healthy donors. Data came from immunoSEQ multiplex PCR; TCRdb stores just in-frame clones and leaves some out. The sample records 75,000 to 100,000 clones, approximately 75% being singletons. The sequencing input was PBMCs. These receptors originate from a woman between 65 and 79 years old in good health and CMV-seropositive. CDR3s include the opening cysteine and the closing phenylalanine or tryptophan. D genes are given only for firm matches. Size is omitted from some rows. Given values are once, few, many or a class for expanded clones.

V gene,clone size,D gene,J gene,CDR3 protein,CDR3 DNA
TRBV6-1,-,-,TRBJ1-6,CASSELSAGTYNSPLHF,TGTGCCAGCAGTGAGTTATCGGCAGGAACCTATAATTCACCCCTCCACTTT
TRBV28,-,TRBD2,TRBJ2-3,CASSLPWTSGGEGTDTQYF,TGTGCCAGCAGTTTGCCTTGGACTAGCGGGGGGGAGGGCACAGATACGCAGTATTTT
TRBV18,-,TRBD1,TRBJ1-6,CASSLHDRGISPLHF,TGTGCCAGCTCACTCCACGACAGGGGTATTTCACCCCTCCACTTT
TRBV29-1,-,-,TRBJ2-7,CSVRGTGHSSYEQYF,TGCAGCGTCCGCGGGACCGGTCATAGCTCCTACGAGCAGTACTTC
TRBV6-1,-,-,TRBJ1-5,CASSVDDLGGPQHF,TGTGCCAGCAGTGTGGACGACCTCGGGGGGCCCCAGCATTTT
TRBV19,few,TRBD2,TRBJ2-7,CASSSRTSGRSSSEQYF,TGTGCCAGTAGTTCCAGGACTAGCGGGAGGAGTTCATCCGAGCAGTACTTC
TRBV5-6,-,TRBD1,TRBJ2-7,CASSLGDRVSYEQYF,TGTGCCAGCAGCTTGGGGGACAGGGTCTCCTACGAGCAGTACTTC
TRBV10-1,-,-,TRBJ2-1,CASSEAGGDEQFF,TGCGCCAGCAGTGAAGCGGGCGGTGACGAGCAGTTCTTC
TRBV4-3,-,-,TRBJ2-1,CASSQYDGQRDNEQFF,TGCGCCAGCAGCCAGTATGACGGACAGAGAGACAATGAGCAGTTCTTC
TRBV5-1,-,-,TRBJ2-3,CASSSRSDTQYF,TGCGCCAGCAGCTCCCGTTCAGATACGCAGTATTTT
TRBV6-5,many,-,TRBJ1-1,CASSPQGYEAFF,TGTGCCAGCAGCCCACAGGGATACGAAGCTTTCTTT
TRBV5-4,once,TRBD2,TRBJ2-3,CASSLGLAGVSDTQYF,TGTGCCAGCAGCTTGGGACTAGCGGGGGTTTCAGATACGCAGTATTTT
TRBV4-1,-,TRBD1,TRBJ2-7,CASSLRTGESYEQYF,TGCGCCAGCAGCCTCCGGACAGGGGAATCCTACGAGCAGTACTTC
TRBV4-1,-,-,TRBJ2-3,CASSRFRDTRTDTQYF,TGCGCCAGCAGCCGATTCCGGGACACCCGCACAGATACGCAGTATTTT
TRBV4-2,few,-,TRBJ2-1,CASSQDTARRGEQFF,TGTGCCAGCAGCCAAGATACCGCCCGGCGCGGGGAGCAGTTCTTC
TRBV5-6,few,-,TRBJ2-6,CASSLGGYSGANVLTF,TGTGCCAGCAGCTTGGGAGGGTACTCTGGGGCCAACGTCCTGACTTTC
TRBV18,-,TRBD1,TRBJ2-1,CASSPTGDLYNEQFF,TGTGCCAGCTCACCCACAGGGGATCTCTACAATGAGCAGTTCTTC
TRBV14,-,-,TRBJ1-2,CASSQDYSYGYTF,TGTGCCAGCAGCCAGGACTATTCCTATGGCTACACCTTC
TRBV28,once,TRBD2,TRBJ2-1,CASSLGAAGAYNEQFF,TGTGCCAGCAGTTTAGGGGCGGCGGGAGCCTACAATGAGCAGTTCTTC
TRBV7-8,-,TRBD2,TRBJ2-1,CASSLDGRAGDEQFF,TGTGCCAGCAGCTTAGACGGGAGGGCCGGGGATGAGCAGTTCTTC
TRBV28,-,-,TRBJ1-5,CASNGQPQHF,TGTGCCAGCAACGGGCAGCCCCAGCATTTT
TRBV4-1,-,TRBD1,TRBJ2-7,CASSPLGEGAYEQYF,TGCGCCAGCAGCCCCCTCGGCGAGGGGGCGTACGAGCAGTACTTC